These 17 T cell receptor beta chains originate from one sample sequenced in a study of T cells in Graves' hyperthyroidism and ophthalmopathy. What was amplified from RNA transcripts were TCR beta CDR3 regions. Researchers ran a first-round RT-PCR on the TCR CDR3 using the HTBI primer set. TCRdb ran MiXCR on the multiplex PCR reads and lists one entry per CDR3 protein. The sample has hundreds of thousands of distinct CDR3 sequences, about a sixth seen once. The source material was blood. These receptor sequences come from a woman aged 40 to 50 with Graves' ophthalmopathy.

The chain links TRBV7-6 to TRBJ2-5, with TRBD2 matching over 10 bases. Germline-derived CDR1 and CDR2 are SGHVS and FNYEAQ. The J segment lost 4 bases and the V segment lost 5 bases, leaving 10 bases of the junction unmatched. There are 16 residues in the CDR3. The CDR3: CASSPNSGGIGETQYF. CDR3 nucleotide sequence: TGTGCCAGCAGCCCAAATAGCGGGGGGATCGGAGAGACCCAGTACTTC. The full variable domain, rest sourced from reference TRBV7-6 and TRBJ2-5, is GAGVSQSPRYKVTKRGQDVALRCDPISGHVSLYWYRQALGQGPEFLTYFNYEAQQDKSGLPNDRFSAERPEGSISTLTIQRTEQRDSAMYRCASSPNSGGIGETQYFGPGTRLLVL.

The chain uses TRBV11-3 and TRBJ2-1, with D possibly TRBD2 on 6 matching bases. V dropped 4 bases and J dropped 3 bases, with 13 bases sitting between them. The germline CDR1 and CDR2 sequences are SGHNT and YENEEA. The CDR3 length is 15 residues. CDR3 in amino acids: CASSSLGSNYNEQFF. CDR3 nucleotides: TGTGCCAGCAGCTCCCTCGGGAGTAACTACAATGAGCAGTTCTTC.

DNA for the CDR3: TGTGCCAGCAGCCCGGGGGGGCCCGGGAATGAGCAGTTCTTC. Amino acids: CASSPGGPGNEQFF. The chain joins TRBV11-3 to TRBJ2-1; 8 bases map to TRBD2. Germline assignment: CDR1 SGHNT and CDR2 YENEEA. This CDR3 has 14 amino acids. The junction had 7 bases not matched to a gene; V was cut back by 5 bases and J by 7 bases.

This clonotype was seen at least ten times. The J gene is TRBJ1-1, the V gene TRBV6-1, with unresolved D. The CDR3 has 14 amino acids. V lost 7 bases and J lost 0, with 12 bases in between. The germline V gene encodes CDR1 MNHNS and CDR2 SASEGT. This chain's CDR3 is CASNLAGVNTEAFF. CDR3 in DNA: TGTGCCAGCAACCTGGCAGGAGTGAACACTGAAGCTTTCTTT.

In this sample, this clonotype turned up many times. V and J are TRBV2 and TRBJ2-1; D not resolved. This CDR3 spans 14 amino acids. CDR1 is SNHLY, CDR2 FYNNEI, per germline. In nucleotides, the CDR3 is TGTGCAGCCCCCCCTGAAGTCACGAGTAATGAGCAGTTCTTC. It translates to CAAPPEVTSNEQFF.

This clonotype was observed a handful of times. J is TRBJ1-1 and V is TRBV5-5; 8 bases line up with TRBD1. Germline V gene lookup returns CDR1 SGHKS and CDR2 YYEKEE (reference sequence). CDR3 length: 18 residues. The trim removed 0 bases at V and 4 bases at J, leaving 14 bases unmatched. The CDR3 is CASSLGIRLGQGGTEAFF. CDR3 in DNA: TGTGCCAGCAGCTTGGGGATAAGGCTTGGACAGGGTGGCACTGAAGCTTTCTTT.

This clonotype was seen a few times. The rearrangement joins TRBV10-3 to TRBJ2-7; D gene ambiguous. Per the germline V gene, CDR1 is ENHRY and CDR2 is SYGVKD. The CDR3 is 15 amino acids. V was pared by 4 bases and J by 0 bases, with 13 bases between. The CDR3 region is CAISAAPSSSYEQYF. CDR3 DNA: TGTGCCATCAGTGCCGCACCCTCAAGCTCCTACGAGCAGTACTTC.

The table lists this clonotype with a few counts. The chain joins TRBV5-1 to TRBJ2-1; the match to TRBD2 covers 10 bases. The CDR3 has 15 amino acids. The junction had 6 bases not matched to a gene; V was cut back by 5 bases and J by 4 bases. Germline V lookup: CDR1 SGHRS, CDR2 YFSETQ. The CDR3 nucleotides read TGCGCCAGCAGACCTACTAGCGGGGAATACAATGAGCAGTTCTTC. It encodes CASRPTSGEYNEQFF. The full variable domain, in which reference TRBV5-1 and TRBJ2-1 provide the parts outside the CDR3, is KAGVTQTPRYLIKTRGQQVTLSCSPISGHRSVSWYQQTPGQGLQFLFEYFSETQRNKGNFPGRFSGRQFSNSRSEMNVSTLELGDSALYLCASRPTSGEYNEQFFGPGTRLTVL.

Only a few counts were recorded for this clonotype. The gene calls are TRBV6-1 and TRBJ2-3; weak D call: TRBD2 (6 bases). CDR1 MNHNS and CDR2 SASEGT come from the germline V gene. This CDR3 has 16 amino acids. V lost 7 bases to trimming and J lost 0 bases, with 17 bases between them. CDR3 sequence (DNA): TGTGCCAGCATCCAGCGGGCAGGCCTAAGCACAGATACGCAGTATTTT. Encoded protein: CASIQRAGLSTDTQYF.

The V call is TRBV14, the J call TRBJ1-2; 10 nucleotides align to TRBD1. The CDR3 has 15 residues. Germline loops: CDR1 SGHDN, CDR2 FVKESK. The V segment lost 2 bases and the J segment 8 bases; nucleotides outside the gene matches: 8. The CDR3, as DNA: TGTGCCAGCAGCCAACCCGGGACAGGGGTAGGCGGCTACACCTTC. Encoded protein: CASSQPGTGVGGYTF.

This clonotype was seen only a few times. The rearrangement links TRBV24-1 to TRBJ2-7, with TRBD1 matching 7 bases. Germline lookup yields CDR1 KGHDR and CDR2 SFDVKD. Trimming removed 7 bases from V and 6 bases from J; junction bases left unmatched: 11. The CDR3 extends over 14 amino acids. The CDR3 sequence is CATSNRGPSLEQYF. In nucleotides, the CDR3 is TGTGCCACCAGCAACAGGGGCCCGTCTCTCGAGCAGTACTTC.

A few counts support this clonotype. The rearrangement uses TRBV14 and TRBJ2-7, with TRBD1 matching 8 bases. The CDR3 covers 13 residues. CDR1 SGHDN and CDR2 FVKESK come from the germline V gene. The V segment lost 7 bases and the J segment 2 bases; nucleotides outside the gene matches: 4. CDR3 sequence: CASKRTGTYEQYF. The CDR3 coding sequence is TGTGCCAGCAAAAGGACAGGGACCTACGAGCAGTACTTC.

The chain couples TRBV20-1 to TRBJ2-3, with 10 positions matching TRBD2. Germline V lookup: CDR1 DFQATT, CDR2 SNEGSKA (reference sequence). The CDR3 has 19 residues. The trim removed 5 bases at V and 1 base at J, leaving 18 bases unmatched. The CDR3 bases are TGCAGTGCTTTACCCACAGCGGGAGGGCCCTGGCGGGGCACAGATACGCAGTATTTT. As protein: CSALPTAGGPWRGTDTQYF.

This clonotype was detected a few times. DNA of the CDR3: TGTGCCAGCAGCTTAGGCGGGACTAGCGGGAGGCCCCGCTCCTACGAGCAGTACTTC. Amino acid sequence: CASSLGGTSGRPRSYEQYF. This chain links TRBV7-8 with TRBJ2-7; 15 nucleotides line up with TRBD2. V lost 1 base and J lost 0; bases outside the gene matches: 7. The length of the CDR3 is 19 residues. Germline values: CDR1 SGHVS, CDR2 FQNEAQ.

On this clonotype: A much larger clonotype is one base distant, so this may be a read error. The chain couples TRBV28 to TRBJ2-1; 9 positions agree with TRBD2. The germline V gene has CDR1 MDHEN and CDR2 SYDVKM. The CDR3 consists of 17 residues. The CDR3 sequence: CASSFAPGVAGVGEQLF. DNA of the CDR3: TGTGCCAGCAGCTTTGCCCCTGGGGTAGCGGGAGTCGGTGAGCAGCTCTTC.

This clonotype has ten or more counts. CDR3 sequence (DNA): TGTGCCAGCAGTGGGCAGACAGGGATCGGGGAGACCCAGTACTTC. It codes for CASSGQTGIGETQYF. The gene calls are TRBV6-1 and TRBJ2-5; TRBD1 matches 7 bases. V trimming: 4 bases; J trimming: 5 bases; junction bases outside the gene matches: 10. Germline V CDR1 and CDR2: MNHNS, SASEGT. CDR3 length equals 15 residues.

This clonotype was found many times. The rearrangement uses TRBV28 and TRBJ2-1; 15 bases align to TRBD2. V shed 2 bases and J 8 bases; nucleotides not matched to a gene: 4. The CDR3 is 16 residues long. Germline lookup yields CDR1 MDHEN and CDR2 SYDVKM. The CDR3: CASSLGTSGRYDEQFF. CDR3 DNA: TGTGCCAGCAGTTTAGGGACTAGCGGGAGGTACGATGAGCAGTTCTTC.